The clone carrying this T cell receptor beta chain was seen ten or more times. The entry originates in a study of blood T cells in healthy people across ages. Sample-barcoded 5' priming and a J-beta primer mix drove a second PCR of 7 to 11 cycles. MiXCR, applied by TCRdb to the 5' RACE reads, yields one record per CDR3 protein. The sample has around 620,000 distinct CDR3 sequences, roughly 28% seen once; the top ten hold 18%. Germline V gene sequence: CDR1 MNHNS, CDR2 SASEGT. Trimming shortened V by 3 bases and J by 15 bases, and 21 bases separated the two germline ends. The CDR3 length is 14 residues.

The source is a woman in her 70s in good health. The chain carries TRBV6-1 and TRBJ2-1; D is possibly TRBD1 or TRBD2 (6 bases each). The specimen sequenced was blood. The CDR3 coding sequence is TGTGCCAGCAGTGAGGGCCAGGGGACTCTTATCGGGTTCTTC. It encodes CASSEGQGTLIGFF.